These 8 T cell receptor beta chains came from one sample sequenced in a study of graft-versus-host responses after intestinal transplantation (dated by TCRdb to the early 2020s). Libraries were made using the immunoSEQ multiplex PCR assay. Imported from immuneACCESS, the table was reduced by TCRdb to in-frame sequences with V and J called. These copies leave out some clones; in studies compared against another copy, an unresolved V gene accounts for under half, and the cause of the remainder is not known. The sample profile shows about 25,000 clones; 40% of them were found once. Of the sample, more than 0.55% falls within the top ten clones. Reading the label with the study, this specimen's time point is: cells obtained before transplantation from donor or recipient. The input for sequencing was alloreactive CD4+ T cells from a mixed lymphocyte reaction culture, taken before intestinal transplant. The cell subset or site label corresponds to: CFSE-low proliferating T cells sorted from approximately six-day pre-transplant mixed lymphocyte reaction (GvH or HvG direction). The receptors shown here come from a human patient who received an intestinal transplant.

V gene TRBV6-5 combines with J gene TRBJ2-5; D is possibly TRBD2 (7 bases). V lost 0 bases to trimming and J lost 6 bases, with 14 bases between them. CDR1 is MNHEY and CDR2 is SVGAGI in the germline V gene. The CDR3 loop spans 15 amino acids. This CDR3 reads CASSYSRGGGKTQYF. The CDR3 bases are TGTGCCAGCAGTTACTCGAGGGGGGGCGGAAAGACCCAGTACTTC.

The rearrangement uses TRBV6-6 and TRBJ1-1; no firm D call. V gave up 5 bases and J gave up 0 bases, with 4 bases separating them. The CDR3 sequence is 12 residues long. The germline V gene encodes CDR1 MNHNY and CDR2 SVGAGI (reference sequence). The CDR3 is CASSRVNTEAFF. CDR3 bases: TGTGCCAGCAGTCGGGTGAACACTGAAGCTTTCTTT.

The rearrangement uses TRBV4-2 and TRBJ2-7; 8 bases match TRBD2. Per the germline V gene, CDR1 is LGHNA and CDR2 is YNFKEQ. V was pared by 4 bases and J by 0 bases, with 5 bases of the junction left unmatched. CDR3 length: 15 residues. The CDR3 coding sequence is TGTGCCAGCAGCCTTAGACGGGGGGGCTCCTACGAGCAGTACTTC. It encodes CASSLRRGGSYEQYF.

This chain uses TRBV6-1 with TRBJ2-1; D is ambiguous. The CDR3 is made up of 12 amino acids. CDR1 and CDR2 from the germline V gene are MNHNS and SASEGT. Trimming removed 9 bases at V and 5 bases at J, with 11 bases between. CDR3 DNA sequence: TGTGCCAGTCGTGGAGCCAACAATGAGCAGTTCTTC. Translating it yields CASRGANNEQFF.

The rearrangement uses TRBV5-1 and TRBJ2-7, with no clear D. The V end was cut by 0 bases, the J end by 2 bases, with 6 bases between. Looked up from germline, CDR1 is SGHRS and CDR2 is YFSETQ. This CDR3 spans 13 amino acids. The CDR3, as DNA: TGCGCCAGCAGCTTGGCGCAGACCTACGAGCAGTACTTC. Amino acid sequence: CASSLAQTYEQYF.

J is TRBJ2-2 and V is TRBV14; unclear D gene. The germline V and J ends were trimmed by 4 bases and 7 bases, with 7 bases remaining between them. The germline gives CDR1 SGHDN, CDR2 FVKESK. The CDR3 loop spans 12 amino acids. In DNA, the CDR3 is TGTGCCAGCAGCCGACACCACGGGGAGCTGTTTTTT. Amino acid sequence: CASSRHHGELFF.

This chain connects TRBV4-2 to TRBJ2-1; TRBD1 is a possible D gene (7 bases). The CDR3 contains 15 residues. Trimming cost V 6 bases and J 3 bases, with 15 bases left between them. CDR1 and CDR2 (germline): LGHNA, YNFKEQ. CDR3 coding DNA: TGTGCCAGCAGAAGGAGGGGGCCAAGCTACAATGAGCAGTTCTTC. Its translation: CASRRRGPSYNEQFF.

J is TRBJ1-5 and V is TRBV4-1, with D uncertain. The V gene's germline CDR1 is MGHRA and CDR2 YSYEKL. There are 15 residues in the CDR3. Between the trimmed V and J ends, which lost 0 bases and 6 bases, there was a span of 12 bases. This chain's CDR3 is CASSQEEFAGQPQHF. The CDR3 coding sequence is TGCGCCAGCAGCCAAGAAGAGTTCGCCGGTCAGCCCCAGCATTTT.